This TCR beta chain was sequenced in a study of radiation and T cells in renal cell carcinoma. The germline V gene encodes CDR1 LNHDA and CDR2 SQIVND (reference sequence). V was clipped by 5 bases and J by 3 bases; unmatched bases: 9. CDR3 length equals 17 residues. Repertoires were generated with immunoSEQ multiplex PCR, while TCRdb's copy carries only in-frame clones and drops some. The sample includes around 64,000 clones, around three quarters of them seen just once. The sample's time point: blood 4 weeks post-SBRT, at nephrectomy. The sample's treatment: 15 Gy SBRT to primary tumor, nephrectomy 4 weeks later. The count of this clone is one.

The input for sequencing was blood, taken from a patient whose treatment included radiotherapy and nephrectomy. The chain links TRBV19 to TRBJ2-2; 10 bases fit TRBD2. The origin of this receptor is a man aged 55-75 years with renal cell carcinoma. CDR3 DNA: TGTGCCAGTAGTCCACCCTCGGGACTAGCGTACACCGGGGAGCTGTTTTTT. Translation gives CASSPPSGLAYTGELFF.